The clone carrying this T cell receptor (beta chain) has just a few counts. CDR3 length: 14 residues. CDR1 SGHTA and CDR2 FQGNSA come from the germline V gene. The junction had 2 bases not matched to a gene; V was cut back by 4 bases and J by 2 bases. This entry comes from a study of blood T cell repertoires in COVID-19. Study context: PBMCs, B-cell-depleted T cells, or T cells were the source of the cDNA or gDNA that made up the material.

Authors' data handling: Using reference gene primer amplification, nucleated cell counts were estimated. Only in-frame clones appear in the TCRdb table, and some are missing; sequencing was by immunoSEQ multiplex PCR. For V, J and clone size, that table is used; D and trimming come from the DNA. The sample contains 100,000 to 150,000 clones, roughly four fifths of which appear only once. Those enrolled in Seattle joined during active infection and were followed longitudinally afterward. The chain links TRBV7-2 to TRBJ2-7; 10 positions match TRBD2. The sequenced material came from peripheral blood. This clonotype originated in a man aged 30-40 years with COVID-19, enrolled during active disease. DNA of the CDR3: TGTGCCAGCAGCTACAGCGGGAGGGCCTACGAGCAGTACTTC. It encodes CASSYSGRAYEQYF. Based on the CDR3 plus reference TRBV7-2 and TRBJ2-7, the full variable domain is GAGVSQSPSNKVTEKGKDVELRCDPISGHTALYWYRQSLGQGLEFLIYFQGNSAPDKSGLPSDRFSAERTGGSVSTLTIQRTQQEDSAVYLCASSYSGRAYEQYFGPGTRLTVT.